This is a list of T cell receptor beta chains from one sample in a study of T cells in Graves' hyperthyroidism and ophthalmopathy. Each CDR3 protein gets one entry after TCRdb re-called the multiplex PCR reads with MiXCR. Here the sample spans about 160,000 distinct CDR3 sequences, roughly 10% being singletons. What was sequenced was blood. The receptor source for this set is a young woman with Graves' hyperthyroidism that later progressed to Graves' ophthalmopathy. The CDR3 runs from the conserved cysteine through the conserved F or W. A D gene is named only where the DNA matches it firmly. Clone size, where shown, is once, few, many, or a class for clones that have expanded.

j_call	v_call	clone_size	d_call	cdr3_nt	cdr3_aa
TRBJ1-2	TRBV6-1	many	.	TGTGCCAGCGTCCAGGGATTTTGGAACTATGGCTACACCTTC	CASVQGFWNYGYTF
TRBJ2-5	TRBV10-1	few	.	TGCGCCAGCAGTGATGCTTTAGAGACCCAGTACTTC	CASSDALETQYF
TRBJ2-3	TRBV28	many	.	TGTGCCAGCAGTGGTTTCACGGGAAACACAGATACGCAGTATTTT	CASSGFTGNTDTQYF
TRBJ1-4	TRBV4-1	few	.	TGCGCCAGCAGCCAAGATCCCCCCGGGAGGGGAGGCGAAAATGAAAAACTGTTTTTT	CASSQDPPGRGGENEKLFF
TRBJ2-5	TRBV20-1	many	.	TGCAGTGCTAGTGTGGCCCCGTACCAAGAGACCCAGTACTTC	CSASVAPYQETQYF
TRBJ2-5	TRBV6-1	many	.	TGTGCCAGCAGTGTGACAGGTTCTAAAGAGACCCAGTACTTC	CASSVTGSKETQYF
TRBJ2-5	TRBV27	many	TRBD2	TGTGCCAGCAGTTTAGATCGGGGGGGCAGAGAGACCCAGTACTTC	CASSLDRGGRETQYF
TRBJ2-5	TRBV3-1	many	.	TGTGCCAGCAGCCCCCTCATCCCGGGGCCAGAGACCCAGTACTTC	CASSPLIPGPETQYF
TRBJ1-6	TRBV2	many	.	TGTGCCAGCAGAACAGGGTACGGAACCCTCCACTTT	CASRTGYGTLHF
TRBJ2-2	TRBV14	few	.	TGTGCCAGCAGCCAAAGCCCGGGTTCCACCGGGGAGCTGTTTTTT	CASSQSPGSTGELFF
TRBJ2-5	TRBV7-6	.	.	TGTGCCAGCAGCACCTACAGGATAGAGACCCAGTACTTC	CASSTYRIETQYF
TRBJ2-2	TRBV9	many	TRBD2	TGTGCCAGCAGCGAGCGGACTAGCAGTACCGGGGAGCTGTTTTTT	CASSERTSSTGELFF
TRBJ1-5	TRBV12-3/TRBV12-4	many	.	TGTGCCAGCAGTTTCATGGATAGCAATCAGCCCCAGCATTTT	CASSFMDSNQPQHF
TRBJ2-7	TRBV11-2	many	TRBD1	TGTGCCAGCAGCTGGACAGGGTTCGACGAGCAGTACTTC	CASSWTGFDEQYF
TRBJ1-2	TRBV27	many	.	TGTGCCAGCAGTTTATTATCCAGCCCCTATGGCTACACCTTC	CASSLLSSPYGYTF
TRBJ2-6	TRBV7-9	.	.	TGTGCCAGCAGCTTAGATGAGGGAATCTCTGGGGCCAACGTCCTGACTTTC	CASSLDEGISGANVLTF
TRBJ2-1	TRBV6-1	few	TRBD2	TGTGCCAGCAAAAAACTAGCGGACAATGAGCAGTTCTTC	CASKKLADNEQFF
TRBJ2-7	TRBV20-1	many	.	TGCAGTGCTAAGGGACGCTTATCCTACGAGCAGTACTTC	CSAKGRLSYEQYF
TRBJ2-3	TRBV11-2	many	.	TGTGCCAGCAGCTTAGATCTAAGGGTTCGCGGGATCAAAACAAGCACAGATACGCAGTATTTT	CASSLDLRVRGIKTSTDTQYF
TRBJ2-3	TRBV20-1	.	TRBD1	TGCAGTGCTTCAGACGGTGCAAGGGGGCATACGCAGTATTTT	CSASDGARGHTQYF
TRBJ2-7	TRBV12-3/TRBV12-4	many	.	TGTGCCAGCAGTTTATCGGTCCGAACGGCGCAGTACTTC	CASSLSVRTAQYF
TRBJ2-5	TRBV20-1	many	.	TGCAGTGCTAGAGTTACCGAGACCCAGTACTTC	CSARVTETQYF
TRBJ2-1	TRBV3-1	many	.	TGTGCCAGCAGCCAAGGTACAGGGTTCTCCTCCCAGTTCTTC	CASSQGTGFSSQFF
TRBJ1-1	TRBV7-3	few	.	TGTGCCAGCAGCTCATCAGGGACCCCGAGGACTGAAGCTTTCTTT	CASSSSGTPRTEAFF
TRBJ2-7	TRBV7-9	many	TRBD1	TGTGCCAGCAGCTCGGACAGGGGGCGGATCTACGAGCAGTACTTC	CASSSDRGRIYEQYF
TRBJ1-4	TRBV6-1	many	.	TGTGCCAGCAACCCGTATGCAACTAATGAAAAACTGTTTTTT	CASNPYATNEKLFF
TRBJ1-4	TRBV7-9	many	.	TGTGCCAGCAGCCTATTTTGGACGGGGTATAATGAAAAACTGTTTTTT	CASSLFWTGYNEKLFF
TRBJ1-2	TRBV2	many	TRBD1	TGTGCCAGCAGTGTGGACAGGGCTGGTGGCTACACCTTC	CASSVDRAGGYTF
TRBJ2-7	TRBV20-1	many	.	TGCAGTGCTCCCCGCCCGGGACTTTCAAAAAACGAGCAGTACTTC	CSAPRPGLSKNEQYF
TRBJ1-1	TRBV30	.	.	TGTGCCTGGGTCCCGGGACGGTCGAACACTGAAGCTTTCTTT	CAWVPGRSNTEAFF
TRBJ1-4	TRBV28	many	TRBD1	TGTGCCAGCAGTGCTCACAGGGGGCGGAATGAAAAACTGTTTTTT	CASSAHRGRNEKLFF
TRBJ2-2	TRBV28	many	.	TGTGCCAGCAGTTTACAGTCCCTTTGGTTCTTTTTT	CASSLQSLWFFF
TRBJ2-1	TRBV20-1	.	.	TGCAGTGCTAGCGGTCGGGATTTTAATGAGCAGTTCTTC	CSASGRDFNEQFF
TRBJ2-3	TRBV7-2	many	.	TGTGCCAGCAGCTTCACAGATACGCAGTATTTT	CASSFTDTQYF
TRBJ1-5	TRBV7-9	many	.	TGTGCCAGCAGCTTCTCAGGGTCTCAGCCCCAGCATTTT	CASSFSGSQPQHF
TRBJ2-1	TRBV5-1	many	TRBD2	TGCGCCAGCAGCGCGGGACTAGCGAACGATTACAATGAGCAGTTCTTC	CASSAGLANDYNEQFF
TRBJ2-3	TRBV27	many	.	TGTGCCAGCAGTCCCCTTCATGGAGCAGATACGCAGTATTTT	CASSPLHGADTQYF
TRBJ2-5	TRBV6-1	.	TRBD2	TGTGCCAGCAGTACTAGCGGGGGCCTCCAAGAGACCCAGTACTTC	CASSTSGGLQETQYF
TRBJ2-1	TRBV4-1	.	TRBD2	TGCGCCAGCAGCCAACCTAAACTAGCGGGGGGGCCTAATGAGCAGTTCTTC	CASSQPKLAGGPNEQFF
TRBJ2-3	TRBV2	many	TRBD2	TGTGCCAGCGGGCGGACTAGACGGGGCACAGATACGCAGTATTTT	CASGRTRRGTDTQYF
TRBJ2-7	TRBV5-6	.	.	TGTACCAGCAGCTCGCTTGACTACGAGCAGTACTTC	CTSSSLDYEQYF
TRBJ2-3	TRBV20-1	many	.	TGCAGTGCTATTAGTGGGGTCTACACAGATACGCAGTATTTT	CSAISGVYTDTQYF
TRBJ2-7	TRBV28	many	TRBD1	TGTGCCAGCAGTTTCCCCACAGGGGGCTACGAGCAGTACTTC	CASSFPTGGYEQYF
TRBJ2-1	TRBV7-2	.	TRBD2	TGTGCCAGCAGCACTAGGGGGCATACATTAATCGGGACTAGCGCTTACAATGAGCAGTTCTTC	CASSTRGHTLIGTSAYNEQFF
TRBJ2-1	TRBV7-8	.	TRBD2	TGTGCCAGCAGCTTAAGCGGGGGCTCCTACAATGAGCAGTTCTTC	CASSLSGGSYNEQFF
TRBJ1-5	TRBV20-1	many	.	TGCAGTGCTAGCAGAGGACGGTCCGCTCAGCCCCAGCATTTT	CSASRGRSAQPQHF
TRBJ2-5	TRBV18	many	TRBD2	TGTGCCAGCTCACCGCCTTTAGGACTAGCTGGGACCCAGTACTTC	CASSPPLGLAGTQYF
TRBJ2-5	TRBV28	many	TRBD2	TGTGCCAGCAGTCTAGGGAGACTCGGGAGGGGCGGGAGGGTCCAAGAGACCCAGTACTTC	CASSLGRLGRGGRVQETQYF